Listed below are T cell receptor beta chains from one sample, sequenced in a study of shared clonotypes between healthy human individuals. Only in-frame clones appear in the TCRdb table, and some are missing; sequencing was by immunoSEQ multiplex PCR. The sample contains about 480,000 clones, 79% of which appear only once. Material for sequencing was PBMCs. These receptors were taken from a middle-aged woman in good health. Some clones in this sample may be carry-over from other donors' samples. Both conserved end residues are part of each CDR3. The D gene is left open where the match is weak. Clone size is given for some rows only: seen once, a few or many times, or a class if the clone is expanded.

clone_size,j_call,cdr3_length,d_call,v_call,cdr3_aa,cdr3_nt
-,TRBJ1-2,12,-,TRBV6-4,CASTTAIYGYTF,TGTGCCAGCACCACAGCTATCTATGGCTACACCTTC
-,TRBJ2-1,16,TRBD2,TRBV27,CASSPRTSGSYNEQFF,TGTGCCAGCAGTCCCCGGACTAGCGGCTCCTACAATGAGCAGTTCTTC
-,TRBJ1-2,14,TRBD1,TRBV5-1,CASSPGQGVEGYTF,TGCGCCAGCAGCCCGGGGCAGGGGGTAGAGGGCTACACCTTC
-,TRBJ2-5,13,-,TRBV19,CASSMSGQETQYF,TGTGCCAGTAGTATGAGCGGGCAAGAGACCCAGTACTTC
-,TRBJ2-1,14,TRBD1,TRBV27,CASSPDRVDNEQFF,TGTGCCAGCAGTCCAGACAGGGTGGATAATGAGCAGTTCTTC
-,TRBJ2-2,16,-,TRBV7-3,CASSPNGGVNTGELFF,TGTGCCAGCAGCCCAAACGGGGGCGTTAACACCGGGGAGCTGTTTTTT
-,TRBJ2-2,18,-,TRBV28,CASSLTAGLLPNTGELFF,TGTGCCAGCAGTTTGACGGCAGGCCTGCTTCCGAACACCGGGGAGCTGTTTTTT
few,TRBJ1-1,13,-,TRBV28,CATIGTLNTEAFF,TGTGCCACCATCGGGACACTGAACACTGAAGCTTTCTTT
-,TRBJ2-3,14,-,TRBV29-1,CSVEGPVQSDTQYF,TGCAGCGTTGAGGGACCGGTTCAGTCAGATACGCAGTATTTT
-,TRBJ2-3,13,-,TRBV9,CASAGTAVDTQYF,TGTGCCAGCGCGGGCACAGCCGTGGATACGCAGTATTTT
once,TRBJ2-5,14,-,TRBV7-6,CASSLARLQETQYF,TGTGCCAGCAGCTTAGCTCGGCTGCAAGAGACCCAGTACTTC
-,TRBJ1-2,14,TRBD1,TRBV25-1,CASSEPGTGYRYTF,TGTGCCAGCAGTGAACCAGGGACAGGGTATCGCTACACCTTC
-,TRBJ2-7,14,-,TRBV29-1,CSVVGGRAPYEQYF,TGCAGCGTAGTAGGGGGGAGGGCGCCTTACGAGCAGTACTTC
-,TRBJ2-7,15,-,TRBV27,CASKDRAGRLYEQYF,TGTGCCAGCAAAGATCGGGCGGGAAGGCTGTACGAGCAGTACTTC
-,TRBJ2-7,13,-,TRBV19,CATSRGATYEQYF,TGTGCCACCTCGAGGGGGGCCACCTACGAGCAGTACTTC
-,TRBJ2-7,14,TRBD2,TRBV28,CASSPTSGSYEQYF,TGTGCCAGCAGCCCTACTAGCGGCTCCTACGAGCAGTACTTC
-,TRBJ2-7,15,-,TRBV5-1,CASSPDITNSYEQYF,TGCGCCAGCAGCCCGGACATAACGAATTCCTACGAGCAGTACTTC
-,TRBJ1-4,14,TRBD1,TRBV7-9,CASSLGGGDEKLFF,TGTGCCAGCAGCTTAGGAGGGGGCGATGAAAAACTGTTTTTT
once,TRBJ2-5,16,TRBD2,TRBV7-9,CASRTRTSGRAGTQYF,TGTGCCAGCAGGACCCGGACTAGCGGGAGGGCGGGGACCCAGTACTTC
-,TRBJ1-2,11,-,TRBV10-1,CASSESTGYTF,TGCGCCAGCAGTGAGTCGACGGGCTACACCTTC
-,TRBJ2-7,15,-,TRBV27,CASSLSGVQGYEQYF,TGTGCCAGCAGTTTATCGGGTGTGCAGGGCTACGAGCAGTACTTC
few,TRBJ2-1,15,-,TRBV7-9,CASSLGLASSNEQFF,TGTGCCAGCAGCTTAGGACTCGCGTCGAGCAATGAGCAGTTCTTC
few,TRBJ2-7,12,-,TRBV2,CASRGGGYEQYF,TGTGCCAGCAGGGGTGGGGGATACGAGCAGTACTTC
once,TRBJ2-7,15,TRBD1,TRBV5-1,CASSLRQGLGYEQYF,TGCGCCAGCAGCCTTAGACAGGGGTTGGGCTACGAGCAGTACTTC
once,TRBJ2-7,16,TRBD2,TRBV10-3,CAISGSLAGGPYEQYF,TGTGCCATCAGTGGAAGTCTAGCGGGAGGCCCCTACGAGCAGTACTTC
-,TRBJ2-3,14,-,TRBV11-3,CASSLDHRGGTQYF,TGTGCCAGCAGCTTAGATCACCGGGGTGGTACGCAGTATTTT
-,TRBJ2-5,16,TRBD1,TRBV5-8,CASSRPDRDYQETQYF,TGTGCCAGCAGCAGACCGGACAGGGATTACCAAGAGACCCAGTACTTC
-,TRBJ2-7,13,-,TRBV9,CASSLGPAYEQYF,TGTGCCAGCAGCTTGGGTCCCGCTTACGAGCAGTACTTC
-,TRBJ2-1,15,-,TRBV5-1,CASSLRPLNYNEQFF,TGCGCCAGCAGCTTGCGCCCCCTCAATTACAATGAGCAGTTCTTC
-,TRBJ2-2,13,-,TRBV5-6,CASSRDPTGELFF,TGTGCCAGCAGTAGGGACCCCACCGGGGAGCTGTTTTTT
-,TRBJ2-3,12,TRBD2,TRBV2,CASSWGGDTQYF,TGTGCCAGCAGTTGGGGGGGGGATACGCAGTATTTT
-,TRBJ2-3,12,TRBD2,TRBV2,CASTGTTDTQYF,TGTGCCAGCACCGGGACTACGGATACGCAGTATTTT
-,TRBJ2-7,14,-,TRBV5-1,CASSFESRIYEQYF,TGCGCCAGCAGCTTCGAAAGCCGGATCTACGAGCAGTACTTC
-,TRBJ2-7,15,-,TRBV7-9,CASRHNSLSVSEQYF,TGTGCCAGCAGACATAATTCGCTCTCTGTCTCGGAGCAGTACTTC
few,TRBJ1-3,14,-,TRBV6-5,CASSPAGGRNTIYF,TGTGCCAGCAGTCCCGCGGGGGGGAGAAACACCATATATTTT
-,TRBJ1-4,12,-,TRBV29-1,CSVVTTNEKLFF,TGCAGCGTTGTAACAACTAATGAAAAACTGTTTTTT
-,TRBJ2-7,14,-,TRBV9,CASSVVTPSYEQYF,TGTGCCAGCAGCGTAGTAACCCCTTCTTACGAGCAGTACTTC
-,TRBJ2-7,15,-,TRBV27,CASSITGTFPYEQYF,TGTGCCAGCAGTATTACCGGGACTTTTCCCTACGAGCAGTACTTC
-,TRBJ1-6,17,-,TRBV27,CASSPRLRTARRSPLHF,TGTGCCAGCAGTCCTCGACTACGGACAGCCCGGAGGTCACCCCTCCACTTT
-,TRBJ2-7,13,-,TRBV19,CASSMAVSYEQYF,TGTGCCAGTAGTATGGCAGTCTCCTACGAGCAGTACTTC
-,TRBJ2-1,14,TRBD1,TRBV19,CASSTGQGANEQFF,TGTGCCAGTAGCACGGGACAGGGGGCGAATGAGCAGTTCTTC
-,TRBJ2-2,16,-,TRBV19,CASSIRPQGRTGELFF,TGTGCCAGTAGTATAAGGCCCCAGGGAAGGACCGGGGAGCTGTTTTTT
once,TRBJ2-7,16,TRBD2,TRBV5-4,CASSLDRLAAGYEQYF,TGTGCCAGCAGCTTGGACCGTCTAGCGGCGGGATACGAGCAGTACTTC
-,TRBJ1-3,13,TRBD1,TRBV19,CATAGQSGNTIYF,TGTGCCACCGCGGGACAGTCTGGAAACACCATATATTTT
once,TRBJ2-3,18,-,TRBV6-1,CASSEALVGTPSTDTQYF,TGTGCCAGCAGTGAAGCGCTTGTGGGGACACCTAGCACAGATACGCAGTATTTT
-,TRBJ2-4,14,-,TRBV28,CASSLLGGRNIQYF,TGTGCCAGCAGTTTATTGGGAGGACGGAACATTCAGTACTTC
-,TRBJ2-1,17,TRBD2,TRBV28,CASKILSGSSGNNEQFF,TGTGCCAGCAAAATTCTCTCAGGGTCTAGCGGTAACAATGAGCAGTTCTTC
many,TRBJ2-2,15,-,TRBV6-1,CASSEVGGITGELFF,TGTGCCAGCAGTGAAGTTGGAGGGATCACCGGGGAGCTGTTTTTT
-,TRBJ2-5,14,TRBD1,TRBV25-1,CASSDRGGQETQYF,TGTGCCAGCAGCGACAGGGGTGGGCAAGAGACCCAGTACTTC
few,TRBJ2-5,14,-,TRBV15,CATSRDPAGETQYF,TGTGCCACCAGCAGAGATCCGGCAGGGGAGACCCAGTACTTC
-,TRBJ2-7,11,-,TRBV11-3,CASSKGGEQYF,TGTGCCAGCAGCAAGGGTGGCGAGCAGTACTTC
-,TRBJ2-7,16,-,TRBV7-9,CASSLSGETLTYEQYF,TGTGCCAGCAGCTTATCGGGTGAGACACTAACCTACGAGCAGTACTTC